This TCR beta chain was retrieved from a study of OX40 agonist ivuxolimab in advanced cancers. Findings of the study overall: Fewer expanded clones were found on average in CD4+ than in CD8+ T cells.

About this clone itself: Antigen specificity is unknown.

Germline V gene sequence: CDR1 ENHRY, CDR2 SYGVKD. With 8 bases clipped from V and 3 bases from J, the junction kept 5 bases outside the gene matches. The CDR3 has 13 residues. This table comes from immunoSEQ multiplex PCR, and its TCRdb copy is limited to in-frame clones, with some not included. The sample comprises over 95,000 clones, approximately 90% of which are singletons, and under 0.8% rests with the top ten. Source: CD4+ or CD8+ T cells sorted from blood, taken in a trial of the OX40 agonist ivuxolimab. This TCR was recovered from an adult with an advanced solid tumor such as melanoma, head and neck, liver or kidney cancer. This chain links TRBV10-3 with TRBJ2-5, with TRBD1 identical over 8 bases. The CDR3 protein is CAIAQGAKETQYF. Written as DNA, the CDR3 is TGTGCCATCGCGCAGGGGGCCAAAGAGACCCAGTACTTC.